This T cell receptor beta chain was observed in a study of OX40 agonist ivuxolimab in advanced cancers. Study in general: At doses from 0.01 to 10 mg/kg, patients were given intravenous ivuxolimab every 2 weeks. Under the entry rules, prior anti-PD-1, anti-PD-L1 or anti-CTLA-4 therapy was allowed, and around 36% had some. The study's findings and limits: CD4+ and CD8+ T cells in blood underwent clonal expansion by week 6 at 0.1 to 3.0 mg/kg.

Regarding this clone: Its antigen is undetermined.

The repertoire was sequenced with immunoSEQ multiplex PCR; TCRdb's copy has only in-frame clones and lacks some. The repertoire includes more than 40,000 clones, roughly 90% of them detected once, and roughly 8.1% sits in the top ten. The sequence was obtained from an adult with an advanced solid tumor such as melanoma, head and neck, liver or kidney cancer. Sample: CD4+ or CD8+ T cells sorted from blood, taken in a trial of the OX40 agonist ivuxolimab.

CDR3 DNA: TGTGCCAGCAGTGCCCAAGTGATCGGGGGGGAAAAACTGTTTTTT. Translation gives CASSAQVIGGEKLFF. The chain uses TRBV2 and TRBJ1-4; D might be TRBD1 (5 bases). The CDR3 sequence is 15 residues long. V lost 4 bases, J lost 8 bases, and 17 bases lay in between. CDR1 SNHLY and CDR2 FYNNEI come from the germline V gene. The full variable domain, with the rest looked up from reference TRBV2 and TRBJ1-4, is EPEVTQTPSHQVTQMGQEVILRCVPISNHLYFYWYRQILGQKVEFLVSFYNNEISEKSEIFDDQFSVERPDGSNFTLKIRSTKLEDSAMYFCASSAQVIGGEKLFFGSGTQLSVL.